These T cell receptor beta chains were read from a single sample in a study of cytomegalovirus exposure and HLA in healthy donors. Using immunoSEQ multiplex PCR, the repertoire was profiled, and TCRdb retains in-frame clones only, with some absent. Among tens of thousands of clones, roughly 79% were seen once, and the ten largest hold just over 1.4%. Sequencing input: PBMCs. These receptor sequences come from a male donor in good health and CMV-seronegative. The CDR3 runs from the conserved cysteine through the conserved F or W. D genes are given only for firm matches. The size entry is marked missing in some rows and otherwise reads once, few, many or a size class.

d_call: -
v_call: TRBV30
j_call: TRBJ1-1
clone_size: -
cdr3_aa: CGVRQDERGTEAFF
cdr3_nt: TGTGGGGTCCGACAGGACGAAAGGGGTACTGAAGCTTTCTTT

d_call: -
v_call: TRBV10-3
j_call: TRBJ1-2
clone_size: -
cdr3_aa: CAISGAEAYGYTF
cdr3_nt: TGTGCCATCAGTGGAGCAGAGGCCTATGGCTACACCTTC

d_call: -
v_call: TRBV2
j_call: TRBJ1-2
clone_size: once
cdr3_aa: CASSGQREGYGYTF
cdr3_nt: TGTGCCAGCAGTGGACAGCGGGAGGGGTATGGCTACACCTTC

d_call: TRBD1
v_call: TRBV6-6
j_call: TRBJ2-7
clone_size: -
cdr3_aa: CASSCDRDRISYEQYF
cdr3_nt: TGTGCCAGCAGTTGCGACCGGGACAGAATCTCCTACGAGCAGTACTTC

d_call: -
v_call: TRBV4-3
j_call: TRBJ1-6
clone_size: -
cdr3_aa: CASSQGPTSNSPLHF
cdr3_nt: TGCGCCAGCAGCCAAGGGCCGACTTCTAATTCACCCCTCCACTTT

d_call: -
v_call: TRBV28
j_call: TRBJ1-2
clone_size: -
cdr3_aa: CASSLSGINYGYTF
cdr3_nt: TGTGCCAGCAGTTTGTCCGGGATTAACTATGGCTACACCTTC

d_call: TRBD2
v_call: TRBV19
j_call: TRBJ2-5
clone_size: -
cdr3_aa: CASSGLAGSYQETQYF
cdr3_nt: TGTGCCAGTAGTGGACTAGCGGGGTCGTACCAAGAGACCCAGTACTTC

d_call: TRBD2
v_call: TRBV5-4
j_call: TRBJ2-7
clone_size: -
cdr3_aa: CASSLGRAGDPYEQYF
cdr3_nt: TGTGCCAGCAGCTTGGGTCGAGCGGGGGACCCATACGAGCAGTACTTC

d_call: TRBD2
v_call: TRBV9
j_call: TRBJ2-5
clone_size: -
cdr3_aa: CASSVGLSGGAQETQYF
cdr3_nt: TGTGCCAGCAGCGTAGGCCTTAGCGGGGGGGCCCAAGAGACCCAGTACTTC

d_call: -
v_call: TRBV7-2
j_call: TRBJ2-1
clone_size: few
cdr3_aa: CASSRGFGNNEQFF
cdr3_nt: TGTGCCAGCTCCCGGGGGTTCGGGAACAATGAGCAGTTCTTC

d_call: TRBD2
v_call: TRBV5-1
j_call: TRBJ2-3
clone_size: -
cdr3_aa: CASSYAERGRGTDTQYF
cdr3_nt: TGCGCCAGCAGCTACGCCGAGCGGGGTAGGGGCACAGATACGCAGTATTTT

d_call: -
v_call: TRBV11-2
j_call: TRBJ1-4
clone_size: -
cdr3_aa: CASSLSTNEKLFF
cdr3_nt: TGTGCCAGCAGCTTATCTACTAATGAAAAACTGTTTTTT

d_call: -
v_call: TRBV6-6
j_call: TRBJ2-5
clone_size: -
cdr3_aa: CASSSHRAQETQYF
cdr3_nt: TGTGCCAGCAGTTCACACAGGGCCCAAGAGACCCAGTACTTC

d_call: -
v_call: TRBV5-6
j_call: TRBJ1-1
clone_size: -
cdr3_aa: CASSWGPDTEAFF
cdr3_nt: TGTGCCAGCAGCTGGGGCCCTGACACTGAAGCTTTCTTT

d_call: -
v_call: TRBV4-3
j_call: TRBJ1-2
clone_size: -
cdr3_aa: CASSQVRGGEGYTF
cdr3_nt: TGCGCCAGCAGCCAAGTTCGGGGAGGGGAGGGCTACACCTTC

d_call: TRBD2
v_call: TRBV28
j_call: TRBJ2-2
clone_size: -
cdr3_aa: CASIKPGLVSGELFF
cdr3_nt: TGTGCCAGCATCAAACCGGGACTAGTTTCCGGGGAGCTGTTTTTT

d_call: -
v_call: TRBV29-1
j_call: TRBJ1-2
clone_size: -
cdr3_aa: CSVLAGDGYTF
cdr3_nt: TGCAGCGTTCTAGCCGGGGATGGCTACACCTTC

d_call: TRBD1
v_call: TRBV28
j_call: TRBJ1-5
clone_size: -
cdr3_aa: CASDLSRDRGFDQPQHF
cdr3_nt: TGTGCCAGCGACCTTAGCCGGGACAGGGGATTCGATCAGCCCCAGCATTTT

d_call: -
v_call: TRBV6-6
j_call: TRBJ1-5
clone_size: few
cdr3_aa: CASSYGQGYRQPQHF
cdr3_nt: TGTGCCAGCAGTTACGGCCAGGGCTATCGTCAGCCCCAGCATTTT

d_call: -
v_call: TRBV20-1
j_call: TRBJ1-2
clone_size: -
cdr3_aa: CSAPDYGYTF
cdr3_nt: TGCAGTGCTCCCGACTATGGCTACACCTTC

d_call: -
v_call: TRBV6-5
j_call: TRBJ2-1
clone_size: -
cdr3_aa: CASSYGPSSYNEQFF
cdr3_nt: TGTGCCAGCAGTTACGGGCCTTCATCTTACAATGAGCAGTTCTTC

d_call: TRBD2
v_call: TRBV9
j_call: TRBJ2-1
clone_size: -
cdr3_aa: CASSVQAGGVSSYNEQFF
cdr3_nt: TGTGCCAGCAGCGTACAAGCGGGGGGCGTGAGCTCCTACAATGAGCAGTTCTTC

d_call: -
v_call: TRBV7-3
j_call: TRBJ1-1
clone_size: -
cdr3_aa: CASSRRQDTEAFF
cdr3_nt: TGTGCCAGCAGCCGACGTCAGGACACTGAAGCTTTCTTT

d_call: TRBD1
v_call: TRBV18
j_call: TRBJ2-7
clone_size: -
cdr3_aa: CASSPGQKSEQYF
cdr3_nt: TGTGCCAGCTCGCCGGGACAGAAGTCCGAGCAGTACTTC